The TCR beta chain described here comes from a study of blood T cell repertoires in COVID-19. As for the study in general: The origin of the acute and convalescent COVID-19 samples was the United States, Italy and Spain. Sources were T cells, B-cell-depleted T cells, or PBMCs; the material itself was cDNA or gDNA.

This clone was recorded once. In the original analysis: It was from reference gene primer amplification that nucleated cell counts were estimated. Assay: immunoSEQ multiplex PCR; the TCRdb copy retains only in-frame clones and omits some. The V and J calls and the clone size are those of that table, but D and trimming were determined from the DNA. The table lists roughly 130,000 clones, under 95% of them singletons. In germline, CDR1 is MGHRA, CDR2 YSYEKL. This CDR3 contains 13 residues. The ends were cut back, 9 bases at V and 2 bases at J, with 12 bases in the middle. This TCR was recovered from a man aged 45-65 years with active COVID-19. The chain is built from TRBV4-1 and TRBJ2-3; unclear D gene. Sequenced sample: peripheral blood. The chain's CDR3 is CASRWQDTDTQYF. In nucleotides, the CDR3 is TGCGCCAGTCGATGGCAGGACACAGATACGCAGTATTTT.